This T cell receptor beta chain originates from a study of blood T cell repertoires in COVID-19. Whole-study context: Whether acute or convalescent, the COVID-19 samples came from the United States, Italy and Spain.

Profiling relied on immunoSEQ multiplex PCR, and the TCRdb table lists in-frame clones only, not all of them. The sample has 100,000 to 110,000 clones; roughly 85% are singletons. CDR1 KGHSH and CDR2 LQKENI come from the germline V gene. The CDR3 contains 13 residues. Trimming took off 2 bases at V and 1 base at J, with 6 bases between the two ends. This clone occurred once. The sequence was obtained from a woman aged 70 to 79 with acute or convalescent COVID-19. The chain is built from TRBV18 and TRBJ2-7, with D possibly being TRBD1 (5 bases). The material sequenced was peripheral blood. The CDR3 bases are TGTGCCAGCTCACCAGACAGTTCCTACGAGCAGTACGTC. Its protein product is CASSPDSSYEQYV.